A selection of T cell receptor beta chains follows, all from one sample in a study of tumor and adjacent non-tumor tissue in lung cancer. Each CDR3 protein is one row after TCRdb ran MiXCR on the multiplex PCR reads. The table includes some 78,000 distinct CDR3 sequences, 80% detected once. The sample taken for sequencing was lung tumor tissue. The receptors were sampled from a woman between 50 and 59 years old with non-small cell lung cancer. Each CDR3 is given with its conserved first and last residue. The order of the fields is J gene, V gene, clone size, D gene, CDR3 DNA, CDR3 protein. The D gene is left open where the match is weak. Some rows have no size entry. The others give once, few or many, or a class for an expanded clone.

j_call: TRBJ2-1; v_call: TRBV5-4; clone_size: -; d_call: -; cdr3_nt: TGTGCCAGCAGCTTGGGGGCTATGGTCCGTGGGACGTTGGATGAGCAGTTCTTC; cdr3_aa: CASSLGAMVRGTLDEQFF
j_call: TRBJ1-5; v_call: TRBV20-1; clone_size: -; d_call: -; cdr3_nt: TGCAGTGTCCTTTTCGCGGGGGGAGTGAGGGGCAATCAGCCCCAGCATTTT; cdr3_aa: CSVLFAGGVRGNQPQHF
j_call: TRBJ2-1; v_call: TRBV13; clone_size: many; d_call: TRBD2; cdr3_nt: TGTGCCAGCAGCTCCTCCGCCGGGGGGAGGACTGAGCAGTTCTTC; cdr3_aa: CASSSSAGGRTEQFF
j_call: TRBJ1-1; v_call: TRBV29-1; clone_size: -; d_call: -; cdr3_nt: TGCAGCGTTACAGGGAGCTTGGTGAAGACTGAAGCTTTCTTC; cdr3_aa: CSVTGSLVKTEAFF
j_call: TRBJ2-5; v_call: TRBV12-3/TRBV12-4; clone_size: once; d_call: -; cdr3_nt: TGTGCCAGCAATTTAGCGAAGGGAACAGAGACCCAGTACTTC; cdr3_aa: CASNLAKGTETQYF
j_call: TRBJ1-4; v_call: TRBV6-2/TRBV6-3; clone_size: -; d_call: -; cdr3_nt: TGTGCCAGCACTTACGGGGGCCTGGGCGAAAAACTGTTTTTT; cdr3_aa: CASTYGGLGEKLFF
j_call: TRBJ2-2; v_call: TRBV11-2; clone_size: -; d_call: -; cdr3_nt: TGTTCCAGCAGCCGCGCTGCGGCGGCTGGGGAGCTGTTTTTT; cdr3_aa: CSSSRAAAAGELFF
j_call: TRBJ2-7; v_call: TRBV6-2/TRBV6-3; clone_size: once; d_call: TRBD2; cdr3_nt: TGTATCAGCAGTTATCCCCCCCCGCTAGCGGGAGAAGAAGAGCGGTACTTC; cdr3_aa: CISSYPPPLAGEEERYF
j_call: TRBJ2-7; v_call: TRBV11-2; clone_size: -; d_call: -; cdr3_nt: TGCGCCAGCAGCTTCCGCCGGAAACACAACGAGCAGTACTTC; cdr3_aa: CASSFRRKHNEQYF
j_call: TRBJ2-3; v_call: TRBV4-1; clone_size: -; d_call: -; cdr3_nt: TGCGCCAGCAGCCAAGTGCTTTTGACTAACTGGGGCACAGATACGCACTATTTT; cdr3_aa: CASSQVLLTNWGTDTHYF
j_call: TRBJ2-7; v_call: TRBV30; clone_size: many; d_call: -; cdr3_nt: TGTGCCTGGAGTTTGGGCTCCTACGAGCAGTACTTC; cdr3_aa: CAWSLGSYEQYF
j_call: TRBJ2-1; v_call: TRBV20-1; clone_size: -; d_call: TRBD1; cdr3_nt: TGCAGTGATCCCCGGGACAGGGGTGATGGGCAGTTCTTC; cdr3_aa: CSDPRDRGDGQFF
j_call: TRBJ2-7; v_call: TRBV6-5; clone_size: -; d_call: TRBD2; cdr3_nt: TGTGCCAGCAGCTCTGGGACTAGCGAGTACGAGCAGTACTTC; cdr3_aa: CASSSGTSEYEQYF
j_call: TRBJ1-2; v_call: TRBV20-1; clone_size: -; d_call: TRBD1; cdr3_nt: TGCAGTGTCCACCAAATTGACAGGGAACATGGCTACACCTTC; cdr3_aa: CSVHQIDREHGYTF
j_call: TRBJ2-3; v_call: TRBV12-3/TRBV12-4; clone_size: -; d_call: -; cdr3_nt: TGTGCCAGCAGCGTCGGGGGGCTGTCAGATAAGCAGTATTTT; cdr3_aa: CASSVGGLSDKQYF
j_call: TRBJ2-7; v_call: TRBV11-2; clone_size: -; d_call: TRBD2; cdr3_nt: TGTGCCATCAGCCCTTGGGCTAGCGGTACCTGCGAGCAGTACTTC; cdr3_aa: CAISPWASGTCEQYF
j_call: TRBJ1-5; v_call: TRBV6-2/TRBV6-3; clone_size: -; d_call: -; cdr3_nt: TGTGCCAACTTTTCAGGGGCCACAAATCAGCCCCAGCATTTT; cdr3_aa: CANFSGATNQPQHF
j_call: TRBJ1-4; v_call: TRBV29-1; clone_size: -; d_call: -; cdr3_nt: TGCAGCGTTGAATCGGGGACGGGTGAAAAACTGTCTTTC; cdr3_aa: CSVESGTGEKLSF
j_call: TRBJ1-2; v_call: TRBV6-2/TRBV6-3; clone_size: -; d_call: -; cdr3_nt: TGTGCCAGAAGTTCTCAGGGTATGGATCGCTACACCTTC; cdr3_aa: CARSSQGMDRYTF
j_call: TRBJ2-7; v_call: TRBV11-2; clone_size: -; d_call: -; cdr3_nt: -; cdr3_aa: CASSPWASGSYDQSF
j_call: TRBJ2-3; v_call: TRBV5-5; clone_size: -; d_call: TRBD2; cdr3_nt: TGTGCGAGCAAGTGGACTAGCGGAAAAAGCACAGATACGCAGTATTTT; cdr3_aa: CASKWTSGKSTDTQYF
j_call: TRBJ2-1; v_call: TRBV12-3/TRBV12-4; clone_size: -; d_call: TRBD2; cdr3_nt: TGTGCCAGCACCCCCTGGGGGGTTGAGCGGGGAGGGTGGAATGAGCAGTTCTTC; cdr3_aa: CASTPWGVERGGWNEQFF
j_call: TRBJ2-1; v_call: TRBV24-1; clone_size: -; d_call: -; cdr3_nt: TGTGCAACCCGACAGCGGAATAACAATGAGAAGTTCTTC; cdr3_aa: CATRQRNNNEKFF
j_call: TRBJ2-1; v_call: TRBV4-1; clone_size: -; d_call: -; cdr3_nt: TGCACCAGCAGCCCAGCAAGCGAACTCGTGGGAGGATACAATGAGCAGTTCTTC; cdr3_aa: CTSSPASELVGGYNEQFF
j_call: TRBJ1-5; v_call: TRBV6-1; clone_size: -; d_call: -; cdr3_nt: TGTGTCAGCAGTGATTTCCAGGGTACCTATAGCAATCAACCCCAGCATTTT; cdr3_aa: CVSSDFQGTYSNQPQHF
j_call: TRBJ2-7; v_call: TRBV6-2/TRBV6-3; clone_size: -; d_call: -; cdr3_nt: TGTGCCAGTAGTTACTCGGACGGGGGGCACGAGCAGTACTTC; cdr3_aa: CASSYSDGGHEQYF
j_call: TRBJ2-2; v_call: TRBV5-4; clone_size: -; d_call: TRBD1; cdr3_nt: TGTGTCAGCAGCCCAGCACCGGACAGGGGGCTGTCCGGGGAGCTATTTTTT; cdr3_aa: CVSSPAPDRGLSGELFF
j_call: TRBJ2-2; v_call: TRBV6-2/TRBV6-3; clone_size: once; d_call: -; cdr3_nt: TGTGCCAGCAGTTACTCGATAGCTGGCGGGAAGAACGCCGGGGAGCTTTTTTTT; cdr3_aa: CASSYSIAGGKNAGELFF
j_call: TRBJ2-7; v_call: TRBV28; clone_size: many; d_call: -; cdr3_nt: TGTGTCAGCAGTTTAAATCAGGGATTCTACGAGCAGTACTTC; cdr3_aa: CVSSLNQGFYEQYF
j_call: TRBJ2-5; v_call: TRBV11-2; clone_size: -; d_call: -; cdr3_nt: TGTGCCAGTAGCTTCGCCAGAGGGCCGGAGACCCAGTACTTC; cdr3_aa: CASSFARGPETQYF
j_call: TRBJ2-7; v_call: TRBV20-1; clone_size: -; d_call: TRBD2; cdr3_nt: TGCAGTGCCCAGAAATCGGGACTAACGGGATACGAGCAGTACTTC; cdr3_aa: CSAQKSGLTGYEQYF
j_call: TRBJ2-5; v_call: TRBV11-2; clone_size: -; d_call: -; cdr3_nt: TGTGTCAGTAGCCTTACATGGGAGACCCAGTACTTC; cdr3_aa: CVSSLTWETQYF
j_call: TRBJ1-1; v_call: TRBV20-1; clone_size: -; d_call: -; cdr3_nt: TGCATTGCTAGAGTGCGAGACATGGGGCTTGAAGCTTTCTTT; cdr3_aa: CIARVRDMGLEAFF
j_call: TRBJ1-1; v_call: TRBV12-3/TRBV12-4; clone_size: -; d_call: -; cdr3_nt: TGTGCAAGCACTTCCCGGAGGGCGGCTGAAGCTTTCTTT; cdr3_aa: CASTSRRAAEAFF
j_call: TRBJ1-5; v_call: TRBV20-1; clone_size: -; d_call: TRBD1; cdr3_nt: TGCAGTGCTACTACAGGGGGTAATAAGCCCCAGCATTTT; cdr3_aa: CSATTGGNKPQHF
j_call: TRBJ1-1; v_call: TRBV20-1; clone_size: -; d_call: -; cdr3_nt: TGCAGTGCCCCGAGTAGGGGAGGCACTGAAGATTTCTTT; cdr3_aa: CSAPSRGGTEDFF
j_call: TRBJ2-2; v_call: TRBV28; clone_size: -; d_call: -; cdr3_nt: TGTACCAGCAGTTTATTGGACAGCACGAACACCGGAGGGTTGTTTTTT; cdr3_aa: CTSSLLDSTNTGGLFF
j_call: TRBJ2-1; v_call: TRBV20-1; clone_size: -; d_call: TRBD2; cdr3_nt: TGCAGTACTAGCGGGAAGGCCTCCTACAATGAGCAGTTCTTC; cdr3_aa: CSTSGKASYNEQFF
j_call: TRBJ1-4; v_call: TRBV4-2; clone_size: -; d_call: -; cdr3_nt: TGTGCCAGCAGCCAAGTCCTGGGGGCCGGGGAAAAAAAGTTTTTT; cdr3_aa: CASSQVLGAGEKKFF
j_call: TRBJ2-1; v_call: TRBV7-8; clone_size: -; d_call: -; cdr3_nt: TGTGCCAGAATCTTAGATCCGGGATACAATGAGCAGTTCTTC; cdr3_aa: CARILDPGYNEQFF
j_call: TRBJ2-2; v_call: TRBV24-1; clone_size: -; d_call: TRBD2; cdr3_nt: TGTGCCATCAGTGATCCCGCTAACCGACTAGCGGGAGAGGTCACCGGGAAGCTGTTTTTT; cdr3_aa: CAISDPANRLAGEVTGKLFF
j_call: TRBJ1-3; v_call: TRBV5-1; clone_size: -; d_call: -; cdr3_nt: TGCGCCAGCAGCTTGGGACGGATCGACTCTGGAAACACCATATGTTTT; cdr3_aa: CASSLGRIDSGNTICF
j_call: TRBJ2-2; v_call: TRBV6-2/TRBV6-3; clone_size: once; d_call: TRBD2; cdr3_nt: TGTGCCAGCAGTCCAAGTGGACTAGCGGGAGTCGCCACGAACACCAGGGAGCTGTTTTTT; cdr3_aa: CASSPSGLAGVATNTRELFF
j_call: TRBJ2-1; v_call: TRBV12-3/TRBV12-4; clone_size: -; d_call: TRBD2; cdr3_nt: TGTGTCAGCAAACCGGGACCAGCGGGAACCAATGAGCAGTTCTTC; cdr3_aa: CVSKPGPAGTNEQFF
j_call: TRBJ2-3; v_call: TRBV4-1; clone_size: once; d_call: -; cdr3_nt: TGCGCCAGCAGCCACCTGTCAGTGGGAGATACGCAGTATTTT; cdr3_aa: CASSHLSVGDTQYF
j_call: TRBJ1-4; v_call: TRBV6-1; clone_size: few; d_call: TRBD1; cdr3_nt: TGTGCCAGCGGCCGGGACAGGGATGATGAAAAACTATTTTTT; cdr3_aa: CASGRDRDDEKLFF
j_call: TRBJ2-7; v_call: TRBV28; clone_size: -; d_call: -; cdr3_nt: TGTGCCAACAGTTCGTCCGGACAGCTACCCTACGAGCAGTACTTC; cdr3_aa: CANSSSGQLPYEQYF
j_call: TRBJ2-3; v_call: TRBV6-1; clone_size: -; d_call: -; cdr3_nt: TGTGCCAGCAGTGACTCTACTCCAAGCACAGATACGCAGTATTTT; cdr3_aa: CASSDSTPSTDTQYF
j_call: TRBJ2-7; v_call: TRBV12-3/TRBV12-4; clone_size: few; d_call: -; cdr3_nt: TGTGTCAGCAGTCCGACTACAATCTACTACGAGCAGTACTTC; cdr3_aa: CVSSPTTIYYEQYF
j_call: TRBJ2-3; v_call: TRBV6-5; clone_size: -; d_call: -; cdr3_nt: TGTGCCAGCAGGAAGTGGGACATAGATACACAGTATTTT; cdr3_aa: CASRKWDIDTQYF
j_call: TRBJ1-1; v_call: TRBV20-1; clone_size: -; d_call: -; cdr3_nt: TGTAGTGGGGAGGGACGTAACACTGAGGCTTTCTTT; cdr3_aa: CSGEGRNTEAFF
j_call: TRBJ1-1; v_call: TRBV29-1; clone_size: -; d_call: -; cdr3_nt: TGCAGCGTTGATAAGAACACTGAAGCTTTCTTT; cdr3_aa: CSVDKNTEAFF
j_call: TRBJ1-2; v_call: TRBV28; clone_size: many; d_call: -; cdr3_nt: TGTGCCACCACCTTCCCGGGGTCCGCCTATGGCTACACCTTC; cdr3_aa: CATTFPGSAYGYTF
j_call: TRBJ2-3; v_call: TRBV20-1; clone_size: many; d_call: -; cdr3_nt: TGCAGTGCTAGAGATCGGTGGAGGGGGCCGAACACAGATACGCAGTATTTT; cdr3_aa: CSARDRWRGPNTDTQYF
j_call: TRBJ2-1; v_call: TRBV29-1; clone_size: once; d_call: -; cdr3_nt: TGCAGCGTTGATGTACATAGGCGATACTATGAGCACTTCTTC; cdr3_aa: CSVDVHRRYYEHFF
j_call: TRBJ1-1; v_call: TRBV28; clone_size: -; d_call: -; cdr3_nt: TGTGCCAGCAGTACCTCTACGGGGTCTGCGAACACTAAAGCTTTCTTT; cdr3_aa: CASSTSTGSANTKAFF
j_call: TRBJ2-7; v_call: TRBV4-1; clone_size: many; d_call: -; cdr3_nt: TGCGCCAGCAGCCAAGAATGGTGGGAAACCTACGAGCAGTACTTC; cdr3_aa: CASSQEWWETYEQYF
j_call: TRBJ2-3; v_call: TRBV4-1; clone_size: -; d_call: -; cdr3_nt: TGCACCAACAGTCAAGAAGGGGGGGGGTCAGGGTTTGGTCCGCAGTATTTT; cdr3_aa: CTNSQEGGGSGFGPQYF
j_call: TRBJ1-2; v_call: TRBV11-2; clone_size: medium-sized; d_call: -; cdr3_nt: TGTGCCAGCAGCTTAGTAACGGAAGCTAACTATGGCTACACCTTC; cdr3_aa: CASSLVTEANYGYTF